This T cell receptor (beta chain) was identified in a study of shared clonotypes between healthy human individuals. In the study overall: CD4 naive and CD4 memory each took three plates per donor, while CD8 naive took two and CD8 memory one.

Deep was the level used in running the assay. Some clones are missing from TCRdb's copy, which holds only in-frame ones; the method was immunoSEQ multiplex PCR. The sample contains a few million clones, 92% of which appear only once. This TCR derives from a man between 18 and 35 years old in good health. Some clones in this sample may be carry-over from other donors' samples. The sample taken for sequencing was naive CD4+ T cells from PBMCs. Subset: CD45RA+ positively selected.

The CDR3 DNA is TGTGCCAGTAGTATGACAGGGGTTGGCTACACCTTC. Protein sequence: CASSMTGVGYTF. This sequence joins TRBV19 and TRBJ1-2, with TRBD1 identical over 8 bases. The J segment lost 7 bases and the V segment lost 3 bases, leaving 1 base of the junction unmatched. CDR1 is LNHDA, CDR2 SQIVND, per germline (reference sequence). The CDR3 runs 12 residues. Based on the CDR3 plus reference TRBV19 and TRBJ1-2, the full variable domain is DGGITQSPKYLFRKEGQNVTLSCEQNLNHDAMYWYRQDPGQGLRLIYYSQIVNDFQKGDIAEGYSVSREKKESFPLTVTSAQKNPTAFYLCASSMTGVGYTFGSGTRLTVV.